A single T cell receptor (beta chain) is shown here with its context. The data are from a study of T cells after yellow fever vaccination. Trimming took 4 bases from V and 5 from J, leaving 18 bases between them. The CDR3 loop spans 15 amino acids. Germline loops: CDR1 SGHVS, CDR2 FNYEAQ. As TCR cDNA was made by 5'RACE template switching, a universal primer site and UMIs were added. TCRdb used MiXCR to reprocess the 5' RACE reads, holding one entry per CDR3 protein. The sample has 500,000 to 650,000 distinct CDR3 sequences, roughly 14% seen once; the top ten hold more than 12%. Material: PBMCs, obtained on the day of the yellow fever booster vaccination. This chain joins TRBV7-6 and TRBJ2-7; maybe TRBD2 (5 bases). This receptor was identified in a young man who received the YFV17D yellow fever vaccine. The CDR3 region is CASSWGRAERDEQYF. The CDR3 nucleotides read TGTGCCAGCAGCTGGGGTAGAGCGGAGAGGGACGAGCAGTACTTC.